This T cell receptor beta chain was captured in a study of T cell responses to AZD1222 COVID-19 vaccine. The wider study: Second-dose groups at about 4 or about 12 weeks were pooled. Study-wide points: Clonal diversity was possibly underestimated; the donors were predominantly white British and more often female.

This clone came up a few times. The antigen remains unidentified. The length of the CDR3 is 12 residues. Looked up from germline, CDR1 is GTSNPN and CDR2 is SVGIG (reference sequence). With 8 bases removed from V and 2 bases from J, the gap between germline ends came to 10 bases. Sequenced by immunoSEQ multiplex PCR; TCRdb stores in-frame clones only, minus some. Of more than 85,000 clones listed, about 88% are singletons. The clonotype was recovered from an adult in good health. Sample: peripheral blood, taken on day 0 of AZD1222 vaccination. The V call is TRBV30, the J call TRBJ1-3; D perhaps matches TRBD1 (5 bases). In DNA form, the CDR3 reads TGTGCCGGACATGCGACTGGAAACACCATATATTTT. Translating it yields CAGHATGNTIYF.